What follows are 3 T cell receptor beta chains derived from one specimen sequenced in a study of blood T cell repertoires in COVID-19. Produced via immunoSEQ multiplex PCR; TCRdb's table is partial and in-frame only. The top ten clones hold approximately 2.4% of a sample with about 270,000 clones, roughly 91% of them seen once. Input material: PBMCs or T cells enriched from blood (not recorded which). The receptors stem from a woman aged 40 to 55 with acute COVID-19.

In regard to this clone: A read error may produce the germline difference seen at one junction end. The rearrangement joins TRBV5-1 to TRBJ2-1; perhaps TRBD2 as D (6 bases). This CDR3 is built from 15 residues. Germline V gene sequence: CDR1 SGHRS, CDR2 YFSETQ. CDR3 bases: TGCGCCAGCCGCTTTTTGGTAGCGGACTACAATGAGCAGTTCTTC. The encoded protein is CASRFLVADYNEQFF.

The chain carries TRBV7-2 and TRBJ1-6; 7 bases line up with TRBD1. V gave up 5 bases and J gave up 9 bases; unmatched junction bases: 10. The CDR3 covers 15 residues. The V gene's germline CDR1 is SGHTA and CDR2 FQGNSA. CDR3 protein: CASSPSTGSSSPLHF. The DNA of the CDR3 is TGTGCCAGCAGCCCCTCGACAGGGTCTAGTTCACCCCTCCACTTT.

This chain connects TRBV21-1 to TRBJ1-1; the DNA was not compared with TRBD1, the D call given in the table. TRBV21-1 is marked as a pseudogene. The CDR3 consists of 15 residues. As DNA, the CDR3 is TGTGCCAGCAGCAGGACCACAGGTCTTGACACTGAAGCTTTCTTT. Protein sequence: CASSRTTGLDTEAFF.